The 4 T cell receptor beta chains given below trace back to one sample, sequenced in a study of blood T cell repertoires in COVID-19. TCRdb's copy holds only in-frame clones and misses some; the assay was immunoSEQ multiplex PCR. The sample has some 370,000 clones; around four fifths are singletons. The sequenced sample consisted of PBMCs or T cells enriched from blood (not recorded which). The receptor source for this set is a woman in her forties or fifties who had recovered from COVID-19.

This clone was seen at least ten times. Written as DNA, the CDR3 is TGCGCCAGCAGCCAAGATCGCGAGCGGCAGTACTTC. Translated, it gives CASSQDRERQYF. This sequence joins TRBV4-1 and TRBJ2-7; the D is unclear. Per the germline V gene, CDR1 is MGHRA and CDR2 is YSYEKL. This CDR3 is built from 12 residues. V was clipped by 0 bases and J by 9 bases, with 9 bases between them.

A single count supports this clone. The chain combines TRBV9 with TRBJ1-2; 7 positions agree with TRBD1. The CDR3 extends over 14 amino acids. CDR1 SGDLS and CDR2 YYNGEE come from the germline V gene. V shed 2 bases and J 7 bases; nucleotides not matched to a gene: 8. The CDR3, as DNA: TGTGCCAGCAGCGTCCCAGGGGGTGTCGGTGGCTACACCTTC. Translating it yields CASSVPGGVGGYTF. The entire variable domain, with the rest obtained from reference TRBV9 and TRBJ1-2, is as follows: DSGVTQTPKHLITATGQRVTLRCSPRSGDLSVYWYQQSLDQGLQFLIQYYNGEERAKGNILERFSAQQFPDLHSELNLSSLELGDSALYFCASSVPGGVGGYTFGSGTRLTVV.

This clone came up once. The chain joins TRBV29-1 to TRBJ1-1; 9 bases fit TRBD1. There are 11 residues in the CDR3. In germline, CDR1 is SQVTM, CDR2 ANQGSEA. The junction had 3 bases not matched to a gene; V was cut back by 3 bases and J by 10 bases. Written as DNA, the CDR3 is TGCAGCGTTGAGCCGGGACAGGGAGCTTTCTTT. This gives the protein CSVEPGQGAFF.

The chain recombines TRBV30 with TRBJ1-1; TRBD1 might be the D (6 bases). The CDR3 runs to 14 residues. Trimming stripped 0 bases from V and 4 bases from J, with 12 bases between. The germline gives CDR1 GTSNPN, CDR2 SVGIG (reference sequence). CDR3 sequence: CAWSVQGISTEAFF. The CDR3 region has the DNA TGTGCCTGGAGTGTTCAGGGGATCAGCACTGAAGCTTTCTTT.